The 29 T cell receptor beta chains below were found in one sample sequenced in a study of blood T cells in healthy people across ages. It was with a sample-barcoded 5' primer and a J-beta primer mix that a second PCR of roughly 7 to 12 cycles was run. TCRdb re-called the 5' RACE reads with MiXCR, one entry per CDR3 protein. The sample has some 750,000 distinct CDR3 sequences, 20% to 25% seen once. Source material: blood. The receptors were gathered from a man in his 70s in good health.

V usage is TRBV6-2 or TRBV6-3 and J usage is TRBJ2-7, with D uncertain. Between the trimmed V and J ends, which lost 5 bases and 5 bases, there was a span of 10 bases. This CDR3 contains 12 residues. Germline lookup yields CDR1 MNHEY and CDR2 SVGEGT. CDR3 loop: CASSKPGHEQYF. CDR3 DNA: TGTGCCAGCAGTAAACCAGGTCACGAGCAGTACTTC.

V usage is TRBV20-1 and J usage is TRBJ2-3; D gene unclear. CDR1 is DFQATT, CDR2 SNEGSKA, per germline (reference sequence). The CDR3 is 14 amino acids. V shed 5 bases and J shed 0 bases, with 12 bases lying between them. CDR3 sequence (DNA): TGCAGTGCTGCGTCGGCAGCGAGCACAGATACGCAGTATTTT. It encodes CSAASAASTDTQYF.

This clonotype occurred many times. This chain connects TRBV28 to TRBJ2-7, with D tentatively TRBD1 or TRBD2 (6 bases each). V lost 2 bases to trimming and J lost 8 bases, with 16 bases between them. Per the germline V gene, CDR1 is MDHEN and CDR2 is SYDVKM. The CDR3 runs to 14 residues. The CDR3 protein is CASSLTLGGAKQYF. CDR3 coding DNA: TGTGCCAGCAGTTTAACTCTGGGGGGCGCGAAGCAGTACTTC.

The chain couples TRBV27 to TRBJ2-1; TRBD1 or TRBD2 may be the D gene (5 bases each). V was cut by 1 base and J by 2 bases, with 9 bases left in between. The CDR3 is 15 amino acids. CDR1 is MNHEY, CDR2 SMNVEV, per germline (reference sequence). The CDR3 loop reads CASSLWGNPYNEQFF. The CDR3 nucleotides are TGTGCCAGCAGTTTATGGGGGAACCCCTACAATGAGCAGTTCTTC.

The chain is built from TRBV7-2 and TRBJ2-3, with D maybe TRBD1 (5 bases). This CDR3 region has 15 residues. V shed 3 bases and J shed 3 bases, with 13 bases lying between them. Germline CDR1 SGHTA, CDR2 FQGNSA. CDR3 DNA sequence: TGTGCCAGCAGCTTTTCTCCCCAGGGAACAGATACGCAGTATTTT. It is translated as CASSFSPQGTDTQYF.

This clonotype was counted between two and nine times. The chain couples TRBV19 to TRBJ1-4, with D tentatively TRBD1 (6 bases). Germline V CDR1 and CDR2: LNHDA, SQIVND (reference sequence). Trimming took off 5 bases at V and 11 bases at J, with 12 bases between the two ends. CDR3 length: 12 residues. CDR3 residues: CASSPRQEKLFF. Written as DNA, the CDR3 is TGTGCCAGTAGTCCCCGACAGGAGAAACTGTTTTTT.

There are a few counts of this clonotype. This chain joins TRBV7-8 and TRBJ2-1; 7 bases agree with TRBD1. CDR3 length: 14 amino acids. CDR1 is SGHVS and CDR2 is FQNEAQ in the germline V gene. V was clipped by 7 bases and J by 6 bases; unmatched bases: 9. The CDR3 bases are TGTGCCAGCACCCAACGCAGGGGGTCCAATGAGCAGTTCTTC. Its translation: CASTQRRGSNEQFF.

This chain uses TRBV5-1 with TRBJ2-5; TRBD2 agrees at 11 bases. The J call may be incorrect, as the DNA end agrees better with TRBJ2-1. This CDR3 region has 15 residues. From germline, CDR1 is SGHRS and CDR2 YFSETQ. The CDR3 nucleotides read TGCGCCAGCACCCTTGCGGCTAGCGGGGGGTTGGAGCAGTTCTTC. Amino acids: CASTLAASGGLEQFF.

J is TRBJ2-7 and V is TRBV5-1; the D gene is possibly TRBD2 (7 bases). From germline, CDR1 is SGHRS and CDR2 YFSETQ. This CDR3 has 15 amino acids. Between the trimmed V and J ends, which lost 4 bases and 6 bases, there was a span of 20 bases. This chain's CDR3 is CASSDGRGPLSEQYF. The CDR3 DNA reads TGCGCCAGCAGCGATGGGCGGGGGCCCCTTAGCGAGCAGTACTTC. The entire variable domain, with the rest obtained from reference TRBV5-1 and TRBJ2-7, is as follows: KAGVTQTPRYLIKTRGQQVTLSCSPISGHRSVSWYQQTPGQGLQFLFEYFSETQRNKGNFPGRFSGRQFSNSRSEMNVSTLELGDSALYLCASSDGRGPLSEQYFGPGTRLTVT.

This rearrangement joins TRBV28 to TRBJ2-3; D is possibly TRBD2 (6 bases). Germline V lookup: CDR1 MDHEN, CDR2 SYDVKM. The CDR3 loop spans 14 amino acids. Trimming removed 5 bases at V and 11 bases at J, with 20 bases between. As DNA, the CDR3 is TGTGCCAGCAGTCCGGGACTGACTATATTTTGGCAGTATTTT. This encodes CASSPGLTIFWQYF.

V gene TRBV7-3 combines with J gene TRBJ2-4, with D perhaps assigned TRBD1 or TRBD2 (5 bases each). The CDR3 length is 17 residues. V was clipped by 1 base and J by 5 bases, with 18 bases between them. CDR1 and CDR2 (germline): SGHTA, FQGTGA. The CDR3 protein is CASSLNPPGQGQNIQYF. Here the CDR3 DNA reads TGTGCCAGCAGCTTAAACCCCCCGGGGCAGGGTCAAAACATTCAGTACTTC. Looking up the rest from reference TRBV7-3 and TRBJ2-4 gives the full variable domain: GAGVSQTPSNKVTEKGKYVELRCDPISGHTALYWYRQSLGQGPEFLIYFQGTGAADDSGLPNDRFFAVRPEGSVSTLKIQRTERGDSAVYLCASSLNPPGQGQNIQYFGAGTRLSVL.

A few counts support this clonotype. The junction departs from the called germline gene at one end, perhaps through a read error. The rearrangement uses TRBV6-5 and TRBJ2-7, with TRBD1 identical over 9 bases. CDR1 is MNHEY and CDR2 is SVGAGI in the germline V gene. The CDR3 covers 16 residues. CDR3 DNA sequence: TGTGCCAGCAGTTCCTCCGGGACAGGGCCCCCCTACGAGCAGTACTTT. It yields the protein CASSSSGTGPPYEQYF.

This clonotype was seen at least ten times. The chain carries TRBV12-3 or TRBV12-4 and TRBJ2-7; 10 positions match TRBD1. V lost 3 bases and J lost 6; bases outside the gene matches: 5. This CDR3 has 14 residues. DNA for the CDR3: TGTGCCAGCAGTTTGGCGGGACAGGGGTTCGAGCAGTACTTC. Residues: CASSLAGQGFEQYF.

This clonotype was counted many times. The V call is TRBV5-4, the J call TRBJ2-3; the match to TRBD2 covers 10 bases. Germline CDR1 reads SGHNT; CDR2 reads YYREEE (reference sequence). This CDR3 region has 15 residues. With 4 bases clipped from V and 1 base from J, the junction kept 3 bases outside the gene matches. DNA of the CDR3: TGTGCCAGCAGCCGCGGGACTAGCGGCACAGATACGCAGTATTTT. Protein product: CASSRGTSGTDTQYF.

The chain carries TRBV6-5 and TRBJ1-2; no clear D gene. The CDR3 has 17 amino acids. V was pared by 4 bases and J by 5 bases, with 23 bases between. Per the germline V gene, CDR1 is MNHEY and CDR2 is SVGAGI. CDR3 sequence (DNA): TGTGCCAGCAGTTTGGGTCGGAGGGTGGAGGATTCTTATGGCTACACCTTC. Its translation is CASSLGRRVEDSYGYTF.

This clonotype was detected only a few times. V gene TRBV5-5 combines with J gene TRBJ1-4, with D possibly matching TRBD1 (5 bases). V lost 4 bases to trimming and J lost 3 bases, with 16 bases between them. In germline, CDR1 is SGHKS, CDR2 YYEKEE (reference sequence). This CDR3 spans 16 amino acids. As DNA, the CDR3 is TGTGCCAGCAGCCCCGGACATTTTAGAGCTAATGAAAAACTGTTTTTT. Translation gives CASSPGHFRANEKLFF.

This clonotype was seen more than once but under ten times. The chain couples TRBV6-6 to TRBJ1-3; 9 bases align to TRBD1. The CDR3 totals 17 residues. The trim removed 2 bases at V and 3 bases at J, leaving 8 bases unmatched. CDR1 is MNHNY, CDR2 SVGAGI, per germline (reference sequence). The CDR3 spells CASSYQTGTGIGNTIYF. As DNA, the CDR3 is TGTGCCAGCAGTTACCAAACCGGGACAGGGATTGGAAACACCATATATTTT.

This clonotype was seen more than once but under ten times. This sequence joins TRBV2 and TRBJ2-4; D possibly uses TRBD1 or TRBD2 (6 bases each). The CDR3 extends over 16 amino acids. Germline CDR1 and CDR2: SNHLY and FYNNEI. Trimming shortened V by 6 bases and J by 0 bases, and 15 bases separated the two germline ends. The chain's CDR3 is CASRKTGRGAKNIQYF. In DNA form, the CDR3 reads TGTGCCAGCAGAAAAACAGGGCGGGGAGCCAAAAACATTCAGTACTTC.

As to this clonotype: Just one base apart from a much larger clone, this may be a read error. The genes are TRBV12-3 or TRBV12-4 and TRBJ2-1, with D possibly TRBD1 on 6 matching bases. The J call is doubtful: the DNA matches TRBJ2-5 better. The CDR3 is 13 amino acids. The CDR3 bases are TGTGCCGGCGGCCGGGACACCCAAGAGACCCAGTACTTC. Translated, it gives CAGGRDTQETQYF.

Only a few counts were recorded for this clonotype. The chain is built from TRBV5-1 and TRBJ2-5; 10 positions agree with TRBD2. Losses at the gene ends were 2 bases for V and 5 bases for J; bases not matched to a gene: 18. This CDR3 is 19 amino acids long. Germline CDR1 is SGHRS and CDR2 is YFSETQ. The CDR3 loop reads CASSFLPGRTASGSETQYF. CDR3 coding DNA: TGCGCCAGCAGCTTTCTTCCGGGACGGACGGCTAGCGGGAGTGAGACCCAGTACTTC.

Regarding this clonotype: One end of the junction varies from germline; a read error may be responsible. The rearrangement joins TRBV27 to TRBJ1-2; tentative D call: TRBD1 (6 bases). Per the germline V gene, CDR1 is MNHEY and CDR2 is SMNVEV (reference sequence). This CDR3 contains 13 residues. The CDR3 DNA is TGTGCCGGCAGTTTAACCCAGGGGCAGGGCTACACCTTC. Translated: CAGSLTQGQGYTF.

This clonotype was seen a handful of times. The chain recombines TRBV19 with TRBJ2-1; D possibly uses TRBD1 or TRBD2 (5 bases each). Germline CDR1 is LNHDA and CDR2 is SQIVND (reference sequence). V lost 11 bases to trimming and J lost 6 bases, with 17 bases between them. There are 13 residues in the CDR3. The CDR3: CAATSGAVNEQFF. The CDR3 coding sequence is TGTGCCGCTACGTCCGGGGCAGTCAATGAGCAGTTCTTC.

This chain uses TRBV12-3 or TRBV12-4 with TRBJ1-4; D is uncertain. V was trimmed by 4 bases and J by 5 bases, leaving 8 bases between them. This CDR3 is 13 amino acids long. CDR3 in amino acids: CASSSLWNEKLFF. DNA of the CDR3: TGTGCCAGCAGTTCGTTGTGGAATGAAAAACTGTTTTTT.

J is TRBJ2-5 and V is TRBV11-2; 7 nucleotides line up with TRBD2. Matching the DNA end better, TRBJ2-1 makes the J call doubtful. Looked up from germline, CDR1 is SGHAT and CDR2 is FQNNGV. The CDR3 loop spans 15 amino acids. CDR3: CASSPRVAGYNEQFF. CDR3 DNA: TGTGCCAGCAGCCCACGGGTAGCGGGTTACAATGAGCAGTTCTTC.

V is TRBV3-1 and J is TRBJ1-1, with D perhaps matching TRBD1 (5 bases). The germline V and J ends were trimmed by 1 base and 1 base, with 10 bases remaining between them. Germline V lookup: CDR1 LGHDT, CDR2 YNNKEL (reference sequence). CDR3 length: 15 residues. The CDR3 sequence: CASSQAKTENTEAFF. DNA of the CDR3: TGTGCCAGCAGCCAAGCTAAGACAGAGAACACTGAAGCTTTCTTT.

This clonotype was seen more than once but under ten times. The rearrangement joins TRBV4-1 to TRBJ1-5, with D unresolved. V lost 8 bases and J 4 bases, leaving 12 bases between the germline ends. The CDR3 is 13 amino acids. Germline assignment: CDR1 MGHRA and CDR2 YSYEKL. The CDR3 region has the DNA TGCGCCAGCGGTATGGAGCGGAATCAGCCCCAGCATTTT. Its protein product is CASGMERNQPQHF.

The J gene is TRBJ2-7, the V gene TRBV7-8; TRBD2 matches at 9 bases. The CDR3 covers 16 residues. CDR1 is SGHVS and CDR2 is FQNEAQ in the germline V gene. V was pared by 4 bases and J by 4 bases, with 11 bases of the junction left unmatched. The CDR3 sequence is CASSSRGLAGAYEQYV. For the CDR3, the DNA is TGTGCCAGCAGCTCCCGGGGGTTAGCGGGAGCGTACGAGCAGTACGTC.

In this sample, this clonotype turned up a few times. The rearrangement joins TRBV30 to TRBJ2-2; 9 bases map to TRBD2. The CDR3 length is 13 residues. V dropped 5 bases and J dropped 4; count of bases not matched to a gene: 2. Germline V gene sequence: CDR1 GTSNPN, CDR2 SVGIG (reference sequence). This chain's CDR3 is CAWLAGSTGELFF. The DNA of the CDR3 is TGTGCCTGGCTAGCGGGATCCACCGGGGAGCTGTTTTTT.

The sample holds many counts of this clonotype. This sequence joins TRBV3-1 and TRBJ2-1; 10 bases map to TRBD2. This CDR3 comprises 15 residues. Germline V gene lookup returns CDR1 LGHDT and CDR2 YNNKEL (reference sequence). With 3 bases clipped from V and 3 bases from J, the junction kept 2 bases outside the gene matches. CDR3 loop: CASSHRLAGYNEQFF. The CDR3 DNA reads as TGTGCCAGCAGCCATAGACTAGCGGGCTACAATGAGCAGTTCTTC.